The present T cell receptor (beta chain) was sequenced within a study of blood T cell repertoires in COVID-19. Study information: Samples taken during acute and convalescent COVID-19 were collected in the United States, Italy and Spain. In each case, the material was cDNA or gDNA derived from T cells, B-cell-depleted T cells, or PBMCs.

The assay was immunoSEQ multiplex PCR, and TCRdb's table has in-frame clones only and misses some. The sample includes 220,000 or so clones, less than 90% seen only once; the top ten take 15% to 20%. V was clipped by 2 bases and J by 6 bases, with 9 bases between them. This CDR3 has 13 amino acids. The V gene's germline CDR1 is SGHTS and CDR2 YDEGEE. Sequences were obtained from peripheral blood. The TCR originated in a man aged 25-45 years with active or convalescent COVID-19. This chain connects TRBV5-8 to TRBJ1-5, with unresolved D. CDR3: CASSFGPAQPQHF. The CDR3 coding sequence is TGTGCCAGCAGCTTTGGGCCCGCTCAGCCCCAGCATTTT.